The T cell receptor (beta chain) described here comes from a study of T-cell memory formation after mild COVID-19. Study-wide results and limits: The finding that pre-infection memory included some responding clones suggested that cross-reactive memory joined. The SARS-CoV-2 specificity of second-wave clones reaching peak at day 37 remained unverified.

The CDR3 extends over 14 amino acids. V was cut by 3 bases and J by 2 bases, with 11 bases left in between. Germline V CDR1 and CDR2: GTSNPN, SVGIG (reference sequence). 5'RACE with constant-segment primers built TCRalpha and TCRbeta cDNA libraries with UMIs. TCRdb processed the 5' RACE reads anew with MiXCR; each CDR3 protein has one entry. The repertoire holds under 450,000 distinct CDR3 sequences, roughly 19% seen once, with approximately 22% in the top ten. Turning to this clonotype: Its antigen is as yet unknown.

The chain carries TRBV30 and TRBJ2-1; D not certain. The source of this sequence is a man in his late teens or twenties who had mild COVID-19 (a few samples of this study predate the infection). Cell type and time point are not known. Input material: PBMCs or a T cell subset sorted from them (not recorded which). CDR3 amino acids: CAWSDESTYNEQFF. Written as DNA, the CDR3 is TGTGCCTGGAGCGACGAATCAACCTACAATGAGCAGTTCTTC.